This T cell receptor (beta chain) came from a study of T cells in Graves' hyperthyroidism and ophthalmopathy. Comments on this clonotype: At one boundary the junction diverges from the germline segment, which might be a read error.

Amplification of TCR beta CDR3 regions was performed using RNA transcripts as template. TCR CDR3 underwent first-round RT-PCR with the HTBI primer set. MiXCR, run by TCRdb on the multiplex PCR reads, gives a single entry per CDR3 protein. This table has 75,000 to 100,000 distinct CDR3 sequences, approximately 40% appearing once. The CDR3 totals 14 residues. Germline lookup yields CDR1 PRHDT and CDR2 FYEKMQ (reference sequence). Sequenced material: peripheral blood or thyroid tissue (not recorded which). The rearrangement uses TRBV13 and TRBJ1-6, with no clear D. The sequence was obtained from a woman between 25 and 40 years old with Graves' hyperthyroidism. This chain's CDR3 is CASSLVHGNSPLRF. The CDR3 nucleotides read TGTGCCAGCAGCTTGGTACACGGAAATTCACCCCTCCGCTTT. The complete variable domain, with remaining parts taken from reference TRBV13 and TRBJ1-6, reads AAGVIQSPRHLIKEKRETATLKCYPIPRHDTVYWYQQGPGQDPQFLISFYEKMQSDKGSIPDRFSAQQFSDYHSELNMSSLELGDSALYFCASSLVHGNSPLRFGNGTRLTVT.